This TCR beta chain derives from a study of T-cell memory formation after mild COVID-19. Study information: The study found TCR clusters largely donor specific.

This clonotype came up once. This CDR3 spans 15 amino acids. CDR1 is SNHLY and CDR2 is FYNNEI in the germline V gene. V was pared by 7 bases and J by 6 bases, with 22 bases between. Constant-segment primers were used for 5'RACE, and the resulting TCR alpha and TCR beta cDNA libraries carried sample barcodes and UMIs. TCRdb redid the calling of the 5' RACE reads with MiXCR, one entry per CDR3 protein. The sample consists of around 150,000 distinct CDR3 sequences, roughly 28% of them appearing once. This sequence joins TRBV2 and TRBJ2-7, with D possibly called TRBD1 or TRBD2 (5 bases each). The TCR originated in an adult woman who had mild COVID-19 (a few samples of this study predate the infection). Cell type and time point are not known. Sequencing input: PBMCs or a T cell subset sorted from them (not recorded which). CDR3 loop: CASIPRDLRVGEQYF. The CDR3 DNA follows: TGTGCCAGCATCCCCCGGGACCTCCGGGTGGGCGAGCAGTACTTC.